The clone carrying this T cell receptor (beta chain) was seen ten or more times. The germline V gene has CDR1 PRHDT and CDR2 FYEKMQ (reference sequence). CDR3 length: 14 residues. Trimming removed 3 bases from V and 4 bases from J, with 12 bases in between. Semi-nested PCR with Nested Universal Primer A followed constant-region reverse priming of full-length variable regions. TCRdb re-called the 5' RACE reads through MiXCR, storing one row per CDR3 protein. The sample records tens of thousands of distinct CDR3 sequences, approximately 17% being singletons. What was sequenced was naive CD4+ T cells sorted from a lymph node. The subset denotes: naive CD4+ T cells, CD4+CD45RA+CD25-. This sequence originates from a female donor with breast cancer. The chain couples TRBV13 to TRBJ1-1; D perhaps matches TRBD1 (5 bases). The CDR3 sequence: CASSLRTPATEAFF. In DNA form, the CDR3 reads TGTGCCAGCAGCTTGCGGACACCGGCCACTGAAGCTTTCTTT.